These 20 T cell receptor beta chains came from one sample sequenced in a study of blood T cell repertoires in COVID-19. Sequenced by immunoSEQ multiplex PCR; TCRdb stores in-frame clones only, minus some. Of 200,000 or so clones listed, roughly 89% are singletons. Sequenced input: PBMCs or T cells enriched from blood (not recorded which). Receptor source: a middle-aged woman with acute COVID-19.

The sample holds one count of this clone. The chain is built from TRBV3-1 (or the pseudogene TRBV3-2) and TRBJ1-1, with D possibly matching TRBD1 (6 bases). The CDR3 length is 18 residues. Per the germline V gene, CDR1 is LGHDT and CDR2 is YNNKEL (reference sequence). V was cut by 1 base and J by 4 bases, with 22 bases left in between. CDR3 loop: CASSQARQVSVMGTEAFF. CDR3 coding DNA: TGTGCCAGCAGCCAAGCGAGACAGGTATCGGTTATGGGCACTGAAGCTTTCTTT.

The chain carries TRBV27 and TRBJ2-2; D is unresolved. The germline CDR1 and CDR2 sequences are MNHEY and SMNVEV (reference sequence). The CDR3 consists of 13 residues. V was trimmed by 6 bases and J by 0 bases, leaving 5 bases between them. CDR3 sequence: CASSFANTGELFF. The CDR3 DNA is TGTGCCAGCAGCTTCGCGAACACCGGGGAGCTGTTTTTT.

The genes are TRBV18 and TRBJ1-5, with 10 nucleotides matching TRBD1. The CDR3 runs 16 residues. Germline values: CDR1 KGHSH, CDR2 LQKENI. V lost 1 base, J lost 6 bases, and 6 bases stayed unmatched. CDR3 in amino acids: CASSPQSGQGSQPQHF. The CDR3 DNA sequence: TGTGCCAGCTCACCACAGTCGGGACAGGGGAGTCAGCCCCAGCATTTT.

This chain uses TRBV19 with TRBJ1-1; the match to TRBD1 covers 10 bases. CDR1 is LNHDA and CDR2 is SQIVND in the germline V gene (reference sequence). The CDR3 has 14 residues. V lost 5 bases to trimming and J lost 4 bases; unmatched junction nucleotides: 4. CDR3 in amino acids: CASSSWTGGTEAFF. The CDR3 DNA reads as TGTGCCAGTAGTTCATGGACAGGGGGCACTGAAGCTTTCTTT.

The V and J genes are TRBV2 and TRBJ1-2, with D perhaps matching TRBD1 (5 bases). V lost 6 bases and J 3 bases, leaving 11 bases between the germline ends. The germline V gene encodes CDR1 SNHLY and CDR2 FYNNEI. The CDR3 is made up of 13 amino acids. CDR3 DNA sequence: TGTGCCAGCAGACGAAGCAGGGACTATGGCTACACCTTC. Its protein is CASRRSRDYGYTF.

The CDR3, as DNA: TGTGCCAGCAGCTTCAGGGGGTCAACGAACACTGAAGCTTTCTTT. Amino acids: CASSFRGSTNTEAFF. V and J are TRBV7-9 and TRBJ1-1; 7 bases are a match to TRBD1. CDR1 and CDR2 (germline): SEHNR, FQNEAQ (reference sequence). V gave up 3 bases and J gave up 1 base; unmatched junction bases: 5. CDR3 size: 15 residues.

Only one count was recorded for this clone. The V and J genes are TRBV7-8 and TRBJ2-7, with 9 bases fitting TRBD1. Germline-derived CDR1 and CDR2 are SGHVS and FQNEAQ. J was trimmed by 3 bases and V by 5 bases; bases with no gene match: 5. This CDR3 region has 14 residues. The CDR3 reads CASSAPDRGYEQYV. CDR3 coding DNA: TGTGCCAGCAGCGCCCCGGACAGGGGCTACGAGCAGTACGTC.

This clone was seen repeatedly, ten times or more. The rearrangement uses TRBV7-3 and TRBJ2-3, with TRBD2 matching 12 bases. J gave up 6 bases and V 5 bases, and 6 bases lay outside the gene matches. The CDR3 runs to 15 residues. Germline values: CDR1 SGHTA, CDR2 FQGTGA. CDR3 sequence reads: CASSLGLAGMDTQYF. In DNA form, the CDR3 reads TGTGCCAGCAGCCTTGGACTAGCGGGGATGGATACGCAGTATTTT.

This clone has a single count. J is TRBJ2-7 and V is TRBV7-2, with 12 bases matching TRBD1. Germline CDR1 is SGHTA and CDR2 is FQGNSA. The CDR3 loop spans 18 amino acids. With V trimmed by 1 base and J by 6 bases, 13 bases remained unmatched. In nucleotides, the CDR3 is TGTGCCAGCAGCTTAGTTGGCGGGACAGGGGGCACCCGCGGCGAGCAGTACTTC. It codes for CASSLVGGTGGTRGEQYF.

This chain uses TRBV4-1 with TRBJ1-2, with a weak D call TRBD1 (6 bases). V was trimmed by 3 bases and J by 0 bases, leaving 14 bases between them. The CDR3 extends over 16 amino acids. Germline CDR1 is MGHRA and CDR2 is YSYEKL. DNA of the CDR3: TGCGCCAGCAGCCAGGAGGGGGGGGTAGCTAACTATGGCTACACCTTC. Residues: CASSQEGGVANYGYTF.

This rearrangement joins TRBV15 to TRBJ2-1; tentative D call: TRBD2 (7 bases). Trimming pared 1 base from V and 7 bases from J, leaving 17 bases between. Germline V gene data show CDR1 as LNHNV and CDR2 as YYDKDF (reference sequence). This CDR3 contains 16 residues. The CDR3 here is CATSRVEAGADNEQFF. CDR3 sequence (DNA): TGTGCCACCAGCAGAGTTGAGGCGGGGGCGGATAATGAGCAGTTCTTC.

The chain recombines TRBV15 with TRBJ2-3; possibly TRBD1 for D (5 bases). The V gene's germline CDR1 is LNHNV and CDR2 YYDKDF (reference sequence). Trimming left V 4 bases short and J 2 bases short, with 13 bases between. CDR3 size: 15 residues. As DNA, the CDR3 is TGTGCCACCAGCACCCCAGGGCCGAACACAGATACGCAGTATTTT. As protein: CATSTPGPNTDTQYF.

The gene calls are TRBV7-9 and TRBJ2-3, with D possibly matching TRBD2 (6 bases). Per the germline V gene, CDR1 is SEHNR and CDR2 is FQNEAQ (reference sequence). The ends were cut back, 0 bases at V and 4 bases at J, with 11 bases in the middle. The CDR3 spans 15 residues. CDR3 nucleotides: TGTGCCAGCAGCTTAGCGCGGGGCGGACCAGATACGCAGTATTTT. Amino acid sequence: CASSLARGGPDTQYF.

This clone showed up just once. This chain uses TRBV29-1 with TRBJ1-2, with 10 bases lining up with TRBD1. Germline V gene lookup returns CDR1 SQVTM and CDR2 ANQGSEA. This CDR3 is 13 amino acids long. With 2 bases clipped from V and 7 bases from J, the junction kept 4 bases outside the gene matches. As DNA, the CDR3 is TGCAGCGTTGAAATGGGACAGGGGCTTGGCTACACCTTC. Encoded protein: CSVEMGQGLGYTF.

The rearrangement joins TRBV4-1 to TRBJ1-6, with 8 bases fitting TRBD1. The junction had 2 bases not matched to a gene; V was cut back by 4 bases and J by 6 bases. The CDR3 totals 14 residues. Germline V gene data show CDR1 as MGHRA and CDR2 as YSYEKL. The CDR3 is CASSPTGVNSPLHF. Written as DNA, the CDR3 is TGCGCCAGCAGCCCGACAGGGGTTAATTCACCCCTCCACTTT.

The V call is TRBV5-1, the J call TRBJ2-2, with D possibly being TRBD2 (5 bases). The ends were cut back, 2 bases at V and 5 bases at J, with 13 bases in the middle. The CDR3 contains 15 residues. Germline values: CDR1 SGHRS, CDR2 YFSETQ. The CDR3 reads CASSLDILGTGELFF. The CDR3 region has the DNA TGCGCCAGCAGCTTAGACATACTAGGGACCGGGGAGCTGTTTTTT. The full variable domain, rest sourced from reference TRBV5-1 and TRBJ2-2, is KAGVTQTPRYLIKTRGQQVTLSCSPISGHRSVSWYQQTPGQGLQFLFEYFSETQRNKGNFPGRFSGRQFSNSRSEMNVSTLELGDSALYLCASSLDILGTGELFFGEGSRLTVL.

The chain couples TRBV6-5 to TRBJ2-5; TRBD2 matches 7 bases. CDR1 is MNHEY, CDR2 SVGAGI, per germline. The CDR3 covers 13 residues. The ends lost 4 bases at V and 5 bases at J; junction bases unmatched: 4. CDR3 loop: CASSWAGRETQYF. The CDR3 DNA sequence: TGTGCCAGCAGTTGGGCCGGGAGGGAGACCCAGTACTTC.

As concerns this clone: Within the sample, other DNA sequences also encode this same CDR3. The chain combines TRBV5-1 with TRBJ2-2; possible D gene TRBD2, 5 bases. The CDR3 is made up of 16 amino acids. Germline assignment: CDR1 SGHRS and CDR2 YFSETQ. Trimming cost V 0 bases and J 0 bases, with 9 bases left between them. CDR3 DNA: TGCGCCAGCAGCTTGGTGTCCGGGGCGAACACCGGGGAGCTGTTTTTT. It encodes CASSLVSGANTGELFF. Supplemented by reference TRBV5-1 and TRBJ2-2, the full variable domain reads KAGVTQTPRYLIKTRGQQVTLSCSPISGHRSVSWYQQTPGQGLQFLFEYFSETQRNKGNFPGRFSGRQFSNSRSEMNVSTLELGDSALYLCASSLVSGANTGELFFGEGSRLTVL.

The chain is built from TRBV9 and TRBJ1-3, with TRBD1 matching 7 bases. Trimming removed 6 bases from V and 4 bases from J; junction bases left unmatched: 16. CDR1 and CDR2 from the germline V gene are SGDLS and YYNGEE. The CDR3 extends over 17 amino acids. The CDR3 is CASTATGFTGGGNTIYF. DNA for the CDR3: TGTGCCAGCACCGCGACAGGGTTCACAGGCGGCGGAAACACCATATATTTT.

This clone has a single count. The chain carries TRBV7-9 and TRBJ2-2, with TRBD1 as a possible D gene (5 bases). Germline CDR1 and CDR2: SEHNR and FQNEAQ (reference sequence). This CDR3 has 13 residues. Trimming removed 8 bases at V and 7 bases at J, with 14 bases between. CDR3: CASGKGQGGELFF. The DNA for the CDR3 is TGTGCCAGCGGCAAGGGGCAAGGCGGGGAGCTGTTTTTT.